Below are 21 T cell receptor beta chains sequenced from a single sample in a study of cytomegalovirus exposure and HLA in healthy donors. The study ran its PCR with 60 Vbeta and 13 Jbeta primers. Clones were sequenced by immunoSEQ multiplex PCR, and TCRdb holds only the in-frame ones, with some missing. The table shows approximately 59,000 clones, with 55% to 75% occurring only once. Sequencing input: PBMCs. Every receptor here comes from a man aged 40-50 years in good health and CMV-seropositive.

J is TRBJ2-7 and V is TRBV4-3; 8 nucleotides agree with TRBD2. The CDR3 is made up of 15 amino acids. Germline loops: CDR1 LGHNA, CDR2 YSLEER. The V gene end was trimmed by 0 bases and the J gene end by 3 bases; junction bases not matched to a gene: 4. CDR3 protein: CASSQELAAVYEQYF. DNA of the CDR3: TGCGCCAGCAGCCAAGAACTAGCGGCTGTCTACGAGCAGTACTTC.

This chain links TRBV30 with TRBJ2-5, with a tentative D call TRBD1 (5 bases). The DNA matches TRBJ2-7 better at its end, which makes the J call doubtful. This CDR3 region has 12 residues. Germline V lookup: CDR1 GTSNPN, CDR2 SVGIG (reference sequence). CDR3 in DNA: TGTGCCTGGAGTTTAAAGGGGTACGAGCAGTACTTC. This encodes CAWSLKGYEQYF.

Note on this clone: The junction and the germline gene differ at one end; a read error may be behind it. This chain connects TRBV7-6 to TRBJ1-3, with a tentative D call TRBD1 (5 bases). Germline V gene data show CDR1 as SGHVS and CDR2 as FNYEAQ. This CDR3 comprises 13 residues. Written as DNA, the CDR3 is TGTGCCAGCACCACCACGGGGGGAAACACCACATATTTT. This gives the protein CASTTTGGNTTYF. The full variable domain, rest sourced from reference TRBV7-6 and TRBJ1-3, is GAGVSQSPRYKVTKRGQDVALRCDPISGHVSLYWYRQALGQGPEFLTYFNYEAQQDKSGLPNDRFSAERPEGSISTLTIQRTEQRDSAMYRCASTTTGGNTTYFGEGSWLTVV.

The gene calls are TRBV19 and TRBJ2-5; TRBD1 matches 7 bases. The germline gives CDR1 LNHDA, CDR2 SQIVND (reference sequence). This CDR3 contains 17 residues. V shed 0 bases and J 7 bases; nucleotides not matched to a gene: 14. Here the CDR3 DNA reads TGTGCCAGTAGTATAGACTCCAGGACAGGTCTTGGGGGGACCCAGTACTTC. The encoded protein is CASSIDSRTGLGGTQYF. Complete variable domain (other parts from reference TRBV19 and TRBJ2-5): DGGITQSPKYLFRKEGQNVTLSCEQNLNHDAMYWYRQDPGQGLRLIYYSQIVNDFQKGDIAEGYSVSREKKESFPLTVTSAQKNPTAFYLCASSIDSRTGLGGTQYFGPGTRLLVL.

J is TRBJ2-3 and V is TRBV2, with TRBD2 matching 9 bases. CDR1 SNHLY and CDR2 FYNNEI come from the germline V gene. This CDR3 has 19 amino acids. V was clipped by 6 bases and J by 0 bases; unmatched bases: 16. The CDR3 loop reads CASRFTPSRLAASTDTQYF. The CDR3 DNA is TGTGCCAGCAGATTCACTCCGAGCCGACTAGCGGCTAGCACAGATACGCAGTATTTT.

The sample holds a few counts of this clone. The genes are TRBV7-3 and TRBJ1-1, with D possibly TRBD1 on 5 matching bases. The germline V gene has CDR1 SGHTA and CDR2 FQGTGA. The CDR3 is made up of 13 amino acids. Trimming took off 5 bases at V and 11 bases at J, with 18 bases between the two ends. The CDR3 DNA sequence: TGTGCCAGCAGCCTAGGGACGGAGGGCTCGGCTTTCTTT. Translation gives CASSLGTEGSAFF. Full variable domain (remainder filled in from reference TRBV7-3 and TRBJ1-1): GAGVSQTPSNKVTEKGKYVELRCDPISGHTALYWYRQSLGQGPEFLIYFQGTGAADDSGLPNDRFFAVRPEGSVSTLKIQRTERGDSAVYLCASSLGTEGSAFFGQGTRLTVV.

The chain combines TRBV7-9 with TRBJ2-5; 11 bases map to TRBD1. Germline CDR1 is SEHNR and CDR2 is FQNEAQ (reference sequence). The V and J ends lost 5 bases and 3 bases, in that order; junction bases with no gene match: 8. The CDR3 consists of 16 residues. The CDR3 protein is CASSRPDRGQEETQYF. In DNA, the CDR3 is TGTGCCAGCAGCCGCCCGGACAGGGGGCAGGAAGAGACCCAGTACTTC.

This clone occurred once. This sequence joins TRBV19 and TRBJ1-1, with 9 bases fitting TRBD1. The germline V gene has CDR1 LNHDA and CDR2 SQIVND (reference sequence). V dropped 5 bases and J dropped 0; count of bases not matched to a gene: 4. The CDR3 runs 15 residues. The CDR3 spells CASSGTGLLNTEAFF. The CDR3 coding sequence is TGTGCCAGTAGTGGGACAGGGTTACTGAACACTGAAGCTTTCTTT.

V usage is TRBV6-4 and J usage is TRBJ1-4; TRBD1 aligns across 10 bases. The CDR3 has 18 amino acids. Trimming took 1 base from V and 0 from J; bases not matched to a gene: 5. Germline V gene sequence: CDR1 MRHNA, CDR2 SNTAGT. The CDR3 loop reads CASSDLGTGEATNEKLFF. CDR3 coding DNA: TGTGCCAGCAGTGACTTAGGGACAGGGGAGGCAACTAATGAAAAACTGTTTTTT.

The sample holds one count of this clone. V and J are TRBV5-1 and TRBJ2-7; TRBD1 agrees at 10 bases. The CDR3 is 15 residues long. The germline gives CDR1 SGHRS, CDR2 YFSETQ. V dropped 3 bases and J dropped 5; count of bases not matched to a gene: 8. The CDR3: CASSWRDRGVHEQYF. Written as DNA, the CDR3 is TGCGCCAGCAGCTGGCGGGACAGGGGTGTCCACGAGCAGTACTTC.

The chain has TRBV7-9 and TRBJ2-5, with D unresolved. The end of the DNA is better explained by TRBJ2-7, so the J call may be wrong. Germline V gene sequence: CDR1 SEHNR, CDR2 FQNEAQ (reference sequence). This CDR3 comprises 14 residues. In DNA, the CDR3 is TGTGCCAGCAGCTTAGAGGTAATCAGCGACGAGCAGTACTTC. Protein sequence: CASSLEVISDEQYF.

The V gene is TRBV6-4, the J gene TRBJ1-2, with 7 positions matching TRBD1. The V and J ends lost 11 bases and 3 bases, in that order; junction bases with no gene match: 12. Germline values: CDR1 MRHNA, CDR2 SNTAGT. This CDR3 contains 14 residues. The CDR3 is CAQLIPGGHYGYTF. CDR3 sequence (DNA): TGTGCCCAGCTCATCCCAGGGGGGCACTATGGCTACACCTTC.

V gene TRBV11-2 combines with J gene TRBJ2-5; 11 bases are shared with TRBD1. Losses at the gene ends were 5 bases for V and 4 bases for J; bases not matched to a gene: 9. Germline V gene sequence: CDR1 SGHAT, CDR2 FQNNGV. The CDR3 covers 16 residues. CDR3 region: CASSTWGQGGIETQYF. In DNA, the CDR3 is TGTGCCAGCAGCACCTGGGGACAGGGGGGGATAGAGACCCAGTACTTC.

The chain links TRBV27 to TRBJ1-5; 9 bases match TRBD1. CDR3 length: 14 residues. CDR1 is MNHEY and CDR2 is SMNVEV in the germline V gene (reference sequence). Trimming removed 5 bases from V and 5 bases from J; junction bases left unmatched: 4. The CDR3 loop is CASSPGQGDQPQHF. The CDR3 region has the DNA TGTGCCAGCAGTCCGGGACAGGGAGATCAGCCCCAGCATTTT.

The chain carries TRBV5-5 and TRBJ2-7; the D gene is possibly TRBD1 (6 bases). CDR3 length: 16 amino acids. Per the germline V gene, CDR1 is SGHKS and CDR2 is YYEKEE (reference sequence). V gave up 4 bases and J gave up 3 bases, with 20 bases separating them. CDR3 protein: CASSVTGAPLIYEQYF. The DNA for the CDR3 is TGTGCCAGCAGCGTGACAGGTGCCCCCCTGATCTACGAGCAGTACTTC.

This clone was seen more than once but under ten times. Other DNA sequences within the sample encode an identical CDR3. This chain joins TRBV9 and TRBJ1-5; D might be TRBD1 (5 bases). This CDR3 has 14 residues. The germline CDR1 and CDR2 sequences are SGDLS and YYNGEE. The V and J ends lost 0 bases and 6 bases respectively, with 10 bases between them. CDR3 region: CASSVDGAGQPQHF. The DNA for the CDR3 is TGTGCCAGCAGCGTAGATGGGGCCGGTCAGCCCCAGCATTTT.

Here the CDR3 reads CASSPRTSGNYEQYF. DNA for the CDR3: TGTGCCAGTAGTCCCCGGACTAGCGGAAACTACGAGCAGTACTTC. V is TRBV19 and J is TRBJ2-7; the match to TRBD2 covers 10 bases. The germline V gene has CDR1 LNHDA and CDR2 SQIVND (reference sequence). This CDR3 region has 15 residues. With 5 bases clipped from V and 3 bases from J, the junction kept 7 bases outside the gene matches.

Of note for this clone: Other DNA sequences in the same sample also yield this CDR3. The chain is built from TRBV29-1 and TRBJ2-5; D uncertain. The V end was cut by 3 bases, the J end by 2 bases, with 10 bases between. This CDR3 comprises 13 residues. Germline CDR1 is SQVTM and CDR2 is ANQGSEA. The CDR3 DNA sequence: TGCAGCGTTGATTCGGCAGCGCAAGAGACCCAGTACTTC. It yields the protein CSVDSAAQETQYF.

The chain carries TRBV2 and TRBJ1-6; no reliable D call. Per germline, CDR1 SNHLY and CDR2 FYNNEI. The V and J ends lost 3 bases and 3 bases respectively, with 9 bases between them. CDR3 length: 15 amino acids. The CDR3 nucleotides read TGTGCCAGCAGTGAGGAGGGCCACTATAATTCACCCCTCCACTTT. As protein: CASSEEGHYNSPLHF.

The V call is TRBV9, the J call TRBJ2-1; TRBD2 aligns across 14 bases. With 1 base clipped from V and 8 bases from J, the junction kept 8 bases outside the gene matches. The CDR3 is 17 residues long. CDR1 is SGDLS and CDR2 is YYNGEE in the germline V gene. CDR3 residues: CASSVRGLAGAQDEQFF. DNA of the CDR3: TGTGCCAGCAGCGTAAGGGGACTAGCGGGAGCGCAAGATGAGCAGTTCTTC.

The rearrangement links TRBV6-1 to TRBJ2-5, with a tentative D call TRBD2 (6 bases). CDR1 is MNHNS, CDR2 SASEGT, per germline. The V end lost 8 bases, the J end lost 2 bases, and 9 bases lay between the germline ends. The CDR3 runs to 12 residues. The CDR3 nucleotides read TGTGCCAGCCTCCGGGGGCAAGAGACCCAGTACTTC. Translating it yields CASLRGQETQYF.